The 20 T cell receptor beta chains below were found in one sample sequenced in a study of human T cells and chemical hapten exposure. Time point in this sample: healthy volunteer bleed at 2 weeks. It was from unfractionated whole blood that total RNA was extracted. TCRdb fed the RACE reads into MiXCR, producing one record per CDR3 protein. The sample includes about 45,000 distinct CDR3 sequences, 4% to 4.5% of them seen just once. The specimen sequenced was whole blood. These receptor sequences come from a human donor in good health. Some clones in this sample may be carry-over from other donors' samples.

This clonotype has at least ten counts. The chain links TRBV12-3 or TRBV12-4 to TRBJ2-3; 10 nucleotides line up with TRBD2. This CDR3 contains 16 residues. The J segment lost 3 bases and the V segment lost 3 bases, leaving 6 bases of the junction unmatched. Here the CDR3 reads CASSFAASGRTDTQYF. As DNA, the CDR3 is TGTGCCAGCAGTTTTGCGGCTAGCGGGAGAACAGATACGCAGTATTTT.

Only a few counts were recorded for this clonotype. The chain is built from TRBV30 and TRBJ1-5; D call uncertain. Trimming shortened V by 2 bases and J by 4 bases, and 9 bases separated the two germline ends. From germline, CDR1 is GTSNPN and CDR2 SVGIG (reference sequence). The CDR3 runs 13 residues. The CDR3 here is CAWSFMDNQPQHF. The CDR3 nucleotides read TGTGCCTGGAGTTTCATGGATAATCAGCCCCAGCATTTT.

The sample holds many counts of this clonotype. The chain joins TRBV5-1 to TRBJ2-7, with D possibly being TRBD1 (6 bases). Germline lookup yields CDR1 SGHRS and CDR2 YFSETQ. V dropped 6 bases and J dropped 0 bases, with 13 bases sitting between them. CDR3 length: 14 residues. CDR3 amino acids: CASTPTGLSYEQYF. CDR3 DNA: TGCGCCAGCACCCCGACAGGACTCTCCTACGAGCAGTACTTC.

This clonotype has a handful of counts. This chain links TRBV7-2 with TRBJ2-2; no clear D. Germline V gene data show CDR1 as SGHTA and CDR2 as FQGNSA. This CDR3 has 16 amino acids. Trimming took off 3 bases at V and 4 bases at J, with 15 bases between the two ends. DNA of the CDR3: TGTGCCAGCAGCTTCTTGGGCCTCGGTTCCACCGGGGAGCTGTTTTTT. Translating gives CASSFLGLGSTGELFF. The variable domain in full, with the rest retrieved from reference TRBV7-2 and TRBJ2-2, is GAGVSQSPSNKVTEKGKDVELRCDPISGHTALYWYRQSLGQGLEFLIYFQGNSAPDKSGLPSDRFSAERTGGSVSTLTIQRTQQEDSAVYLCASSFLGLGSTGELFFGEGSRLTVL.

This clonotype was detected many times. DNA of the CDR3: TGCAGCGGGGGCCTAATGGATACGCAGTATTTT. Translating it yields CSGGLMDTQYF. V usage is TRBV29-1 and J usage is TRBJ2-3, with D possibly being TRBD1 (5 bases). CDR1 SQVTM and CDR2 ANQGSEA come from the germline V gene. Trimming took off 7 bases at V and 6 bases at J, with 11 bases between the two ends. The CDR3 totals 11 residues.

The sample holds one count of this clonotype. This may come from a read error, since a much larger clone is one base off. The CDR3 carries no conserved terminal phenylalanine or tryptophan, so it likely arises from a read error. The genes are TRBV12-5 and TRBJ2-1; 7 bases agree with TRBD2. V trimming: 9 bases; J trimming: 10 bases; junction bases outside the gene matches: 6. This CDR3 is built from 11 residues. In germline, CDR1 is LGHNT, CDR2 FRNRAP. CDR3 DNA: TGTGCTAGCTCTAGCGGTAGAGAGCAGTTCCTC. This codes for CASSSGREQFL.

This clonotype was recorded a few times. This rearrangement joins TRBV7-2 to TRBJ2-7; 9 positions agree with TRBD2. The V and J ends lost 9 bases and 12 bases, in that order; junction bases with no gene match: 21. The germline CDR1 and CDR2 sequences are SGHTA and FQGNSA. This CDR3 comprises 15 residues. The CDR3 here is CASADPRTSATIGYF. The CDR3 DNA reads as TGTGCCAGTGCTGACCCACGGACTAGCGCCACCATCGGGTACTTC.

Only a few counts were recorded for this clonotype. This rearrangement joins TRBV27 to TRBJ2-7; 9 positions match TRBD2. The junction had 12 bases not matched to a gene; V was cut back by 5 bases and J by 7 bases. This CDR3 spans 15 amino acids. CDR1 is MNHEY and CDR2 is SMNVEV in the germline V gene (reference sequence). CDR3 in DNA: TGTGCCAGCAGTCTGTATTTAGCGGGAGTCGAGGAGCAGTACTTC. Protein product: CASSLYLAGVEEQYF.

This clonotype was seen ten or more times. The chain links TRBV7-8 to TRBJ1-1; D not certain. Germline lookup yields CDR1 SGHVS and CDR2 FQNEAQ. The CDR3 is 11 residues long. The V end lost 7 bases, the J end lost 3 bases, and 6 bases lay between the germline ends. DNA for the CDR3: TGTGCCAGCAAAGACTACACTGAAGCTTTCTTT. Its translation: CASKDYTEAFF.

The table lists this clonotype with many counts. This chain joins TRBV20-1 and TRBJ2-3; TRBD1 might be the D (8 bases). The V and J ends lost 5 bases and 2 bases respectively, with 17 bases between them. CDR1 is DFQATT, CDR2 SNEGSKA, per germline (reference sequence). This CDR3 is 15 amino acids long. The CDR3 loop reads CSALQGGRPTDTQYF. The CDR3 DNA is TGCAGTGCTCTACAGGGGGGGCGGCCCACAGATACGCAGTATTTT.

The table lists this clonotype with a few counts. The chain combines TRBV6-6 with TRBJ2-3, with TRBD2 matching 11 bases. The CDR3 consists of 15 residues. The germline CDR1 and CDR2 sequences are MNHNY and SVGAGI (reference sequence). The ends lost 3 bases at V and 5 bases at J; junction bases unmatched: 4. The CDR3 here is CASSYTGTSGDTQYF. For the CDR3, the DNA is TGTGCCAGCAGTTATACCGGGACTAGCGGAGATACGCAGTATTTT.

This clonotype was counted many times. The V gene is TRBV6-6, the J gene TRBJ2-1; maybe TRBD2 (5 bases). The germline V gene encodes CDR1 MNHNY and CDR2 SVGAGI (reference sequence). The ends were cut back, 6 bases at V and 2 bases at J, with 11 bases in the middle. The CDR3 contains 14 residues. The CDR3 DNA sequence: TGTGCCAGCAGCCGGGGTAACACCTACAATGAGCAGTTCTTC. Amino acid sequence: CASSRGNTYNEQFF.

Ten or more counts support this clonotype. The genes are TRBV28 and TRBJ2-3, with D uncertain. This CDR3 has 12 amino acids. V was cut by 4 bases and J by 7 bases, with 9 bases left in between. Germline V lookup: CDR1 MDHEN, CDR2 SYDVKM. The CDR3 DNA reads as TGTGCCAGCAGTTCAACTATGAATACGCAGTATTTT. The encoded protein is CASSSTMNTQYF.

In its sample, this clonotype was seen many times. The chain joins TRBV12-3 or TRBV12-4 to TRBJ2-1, with TRBD1 matching over 8 bases. CDR3 length equals 15 residues. With 5 bases clipped from V and 2 bases from J, the junction kept 5 bases outside the gene matches. For the CDR3, the DNA is TGTGCCAGCAGTGATCAGGGGGCGGCCTACAATGAGCAGTTCTTC. It yields the protein CASSDQGAAYNEQFF.

There are a few counts of this clonotype. This chain uses TRBV5-1 with TRBJ2-5, with D perhaps TRBD1 or TRBD2 (6 bases each). Germline CDR1 SGHRS, CDR2 YFSETQ. V gave up 3 bases and J gave up 5 bases, with 20 bases separating them. This CDR3 comprises 16 residues. The CDR3 spells CASSSSGTRGLETQYF. Written as DNA, the CDR3 is TGCGCCAGCAGCTCATCAGGGACACGGGGACTGGAGACCCAGTACTTC. The entire variable domain, with the rest obtained from reference TRBV5-1 and TRBJ2-5, is as follows: KAGVTQTPRYLIKTRGQQVTLSCSPISGHRSVSWYQQTPGQGLQFLFEYFSETQRNKGNFPGRFSGRQFSNSRSEMNVSTLELGDSALYLCASSSSGTRGLETQYFGPGTRLLVL.

This clonotype has ten or more counts. The chain has TRBV20-1 and TRBJ1-4; D may be TRBD1 (6 bases). Germline V gene sequence: CDR1 DFQATT, CDR2 SNEGSKA (reference sequence). The CDR3 is made up of 16 amino acids. Trimming took off 0 bases at V and 2 bases at J, with 13 bases between the two ends. CDR3 protein: CSARDSRQGTNEKLFF. CDR3 DNA: TGCAGTGCTAGAGATTCGCGGCAGGGGACTAATGAAAAACTGTTTTTT.

CDR3 coding DNA: TGTGCCAGCCGCAAAGGACAGGGCTCCTACGAGCAGTACTTC. Translated: CASRKGQGSYEQYF. The V call is TRBV28, the J call TRBJ2-7, with 8 bases that match TRBD1. The V segment lost 8 bases and the J segment 0 bases; nucleotides outside the gene matches: 6. The CDR3 has 14 amino acids. The V gene's germline CDR1 is MDHEN and CDR2 SYDVKM.

The chain has TRBV30 and TRBJ1-6, with D perhaps TRBD1 (6 bases). CDR3 length equals 15 residues. The germline V gene has CDR1 GTSNPN and CDR2 SVGIG (reference sequence). V was trimmed by 5 bases and J by 9 bases, leaving 20 bases between them. The CDR3 protein is CAWENRVRDSSPLHF. DNA of the CDR3: TGTGCCTGGGAAAACAGGGTCCGGGACTCTTCACCCCTCCACTTT.

In its sample, this clonotype was seen a few times. This chain uses TRBV20-1 with TRBJ2-3; D ambiguous. Trimming took 3 bases from V and 0 from J, leaving 7 bases between them. Germline V gene data show CDR1 as DFQATT and CDR2 as SNEGSKA (reference sequence). The CDR3 runs to 13 residues. The CDR3 region is CSASPISTDTQYF. The CDR3 DNA reads as TGCAGTGCTAGTCCCATAAGCACAGATACGCAGTATTTT.

There are a few counts of this clonotype. The chain has TRBV5-1 and TRBJ2-5, with 11 bases matching TRBD1. Germline CDR1 is SGHRS and CDR2 is YFSETQ. This CDR3 has 22 amino acids. Germline trimming cut 4 bases from V and 5 bases from J; bases unmatched to any gene: 28. The CDR3 loop is CASSPEYGDTIKDRGQLETQYF. Here the CDR3 DNA reads TGCGCCAGCAGCCCGGAGTACGGAGACACTATCAAGGACAGGGGGCAATTGGAGACCCAGTACTTC.